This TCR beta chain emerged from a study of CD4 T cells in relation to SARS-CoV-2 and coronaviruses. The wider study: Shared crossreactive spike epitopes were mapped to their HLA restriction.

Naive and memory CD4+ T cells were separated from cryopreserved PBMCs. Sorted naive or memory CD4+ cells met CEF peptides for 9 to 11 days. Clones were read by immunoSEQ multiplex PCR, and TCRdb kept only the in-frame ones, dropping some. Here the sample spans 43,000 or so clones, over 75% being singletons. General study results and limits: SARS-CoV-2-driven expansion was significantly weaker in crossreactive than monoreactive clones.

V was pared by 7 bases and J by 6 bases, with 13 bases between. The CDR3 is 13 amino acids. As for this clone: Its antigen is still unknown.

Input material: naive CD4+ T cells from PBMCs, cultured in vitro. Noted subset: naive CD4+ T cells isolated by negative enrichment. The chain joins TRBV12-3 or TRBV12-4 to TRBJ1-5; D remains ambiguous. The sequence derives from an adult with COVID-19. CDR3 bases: TGTGCCAGCATGGCAGGAGGTGGTCAGCCCCAGCATTTT. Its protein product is CASMAGGGQPQHF.